The 3 T cell receptor beta chains below were found in one sample sequenced in a study of technical replicates of blood from several donors (dated by TCRdb to about 2017). Library preparation employed the immunoSEQ multiplex PCR assay. This is the immuneACCESS table as TCRdb keeps it, with only in-frame sequences that have V and J called. A part of the clones is gone; compared with another copy, unresolved V genes explain less than half, and the rest is unexplained. The sample table shows tens of thousands of clones, and under 95% are seen once. Clones ranked in the top ten supply 0.2% to 0.3% of the sample. Material: T cells isolated from PBMCs. The receptors stem from a human donor in good health.

This sequence joins TRBV6-5 and TRBJ1-4; D is uncertain. CDR3 length: 12 residues. V lost 4 bases to trimming and J lost 12 bases, with 12 bases between them. CDR1 and CDR2 from the germline V gene are MNHEY and SVGAGI. The DNA for the CDR3 is TGTGCCAGCAGTTCCCTCAGCGGGGAACTGTTTTTT. This sequence encodes CASSSLSGELFF.

This clone was observed a single time. The chain is built from TRBV6-1 and TRBJ1-2, with TRBD1 as a possible D gene (6 bases). Germline CDR1 and CDR2: MNHNS and SASEGT. V was cut by 6 bases and J by 0 bases, with 14 bases left in between. This CDR3 contains 15 residues. The CDR3 protein is CASSLGGGSNYGYTF. DNA for the CDR3: TGTGCCAGCAGCCTGGGGGGGGGCTCTAACTATGGCTACACCTTC.

The rearrangement joins TRBV29-1 to TRBJ2-3; 10 bases are shared with TRBD1. The CDR3 length is 14 residues. V was pared by 4 bases and J by 5 bases, with 6 bases of the junction left unmatched. Germline V gene data show CDR1 as SQVTM and CDR2 as ANQGSEA. CDR3 DNA: TGCAGCGTTGCAGCCGGGACAGGGGAAGATACGCAGTATTTT. It codes for CSVAAGTGEDTQYF.